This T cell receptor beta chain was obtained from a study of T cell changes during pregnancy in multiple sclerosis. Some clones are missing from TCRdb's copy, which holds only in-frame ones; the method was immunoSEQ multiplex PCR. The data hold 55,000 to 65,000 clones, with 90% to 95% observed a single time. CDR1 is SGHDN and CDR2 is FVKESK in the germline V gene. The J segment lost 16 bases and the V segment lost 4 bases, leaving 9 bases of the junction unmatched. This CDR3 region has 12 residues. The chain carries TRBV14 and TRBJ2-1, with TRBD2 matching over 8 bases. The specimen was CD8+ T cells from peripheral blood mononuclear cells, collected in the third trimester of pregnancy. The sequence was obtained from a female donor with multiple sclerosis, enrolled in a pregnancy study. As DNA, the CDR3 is TGTGCCAGCAGCCCTTCCGGGACTAGTCTCTTCTTC. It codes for CASSPSGTSLFF.